The rows below give T cell receptor beta chains drawn from one sample of a study of vaccination effects on CD4 cells after COVID-19. Profiled with immunoSEQ multiplex PCR; TCRdb holds only in-frame clones, not every one. The table records 65,000 to 90,000 clones, around 79% of them present only once. Their antigen targets remain unknown. Sequences were derived from CD4+ T cells from PBMCs cultured with HCoV-NL63 spike peptides, sampled before COVID-19 vaccination. These receptors were taken from a human donor who received a COVID-19 vaccine. CDR3s include the opening cysteine and the closing phenylalanine or tryptophan. Fields, in order: D gene, V gene, J gene, clone size, CDR3 DNA, CDR3 protein. The D gene is left open where the match is weak. Not every row has a clone size; where given, it reads once, few, many or a size class.

TRBD1,TRBV7-9,TRBJ2-3,.,TGTGCCAGCAGCTTAGGAGGGGGCGCGTCAGATACGCAGTATTTT,CASSLGGGASDTQYF
TRBD2,TRBV4-1,TRBJ2-3,.,TGCGCCAGCAGCCACCCTTCCGGGGGGGCGAGCACAGATACGCAGTATTTT,CASSHPSGGASTDTQYF
.,TRBV28,TRBJ1-2,.,TGTGCCACAAGGGGCGGGGGCCCAAACTATGGCTACACCTTC,CATRGGGPNYGYTF
.,TRBV12-5,TRBJ1-4,.,TGTGCTAGTGGTTTGGTAATTTGGGACGGGGCCGCAACTAATGAAAAACTGTTTTTT,CASGLVIWDGAATNEKLFF
.,TRBV19,TRBJ1-5,.,TGTGCCAGTAAGCATAACAGGGCTGGCAATCAGCCCCAGCATTTT,CASKHNRAGNQPQHF
.,TRBV24-1,TRBJ2-1,few,TGTGCCACCAGTCAAAGCTCCTCGGGGAATGAGCAGTTCTTC,CATSQSSSGNEQFF
TRBD2,TRBV5-4,TRBJ2-3,.,TGTGCCAGCAGCTTTCGACTAGCGGGGGGTAACACAGATACGCAGTATTTT,CASSFRLAGGNTDTQYF
.,TRBV5-1,TRBJ2-5,once,TGCGCCAGCAGCTTGGTTGGCTCAGGAGAGACCCAGTACTTC,CASSLVGSGETQYF
.,TRBV5-1,TRBJ2-3,.,TGCGCCAGCAGCTTGGTCGGGGAGGCAGATACGCAGTATTTT,CASSLVGEADTQYF
TRBD1,TRBV6-2/TRBV6-3,TRBJ1-5,.,TGTGCCAGCAGCCTGGACAGGATAGGCAATCAGCCCCAGCATTTT,CASSLDRIGNQPQHF
TRBD1,TRBV29-1,TRBJ1-1,few,TGCAGCGCCGAAGGACAGGGTAACACTGAAGCTTTCTTT,CSAEGQGNTEAFF
TRBD1,TRBV7-3,TRBJ2-2,.,TGTGCCAGCAGCTTATTAAGGACAGGGTTGAACACCGGGGAGCTGTTTTTT,CASSLLRTGLNTGELFF
.,TRBV6-5,TRBJ2-3,once,TGTGCCAGCAGTCTGGTGGGGCCAGATACGCAGTATTTT,CASSLVGPDTQYF
TRBD1,TRBV9,TRBJ2-1,.,TGTGCCAGCAGCACCCCCGGACAGGTCAGGCAGTTCTTC,CASSTPGQVRQFF
TRBD2,TRBV9,TRBJ2-3,few,TGTGCCAGCAGCGTAGTCGGCGGGGGGACCACAGATACGCAGTATTTT,CASSVVGGGTTDTQYF
.,TRBV18,TRBJ2-4,once,TGTGCCAGCTCACCTGATTTTGCCAAAAACATTCAGTACTTC,CASSPDFAKNIQYF
.,TRBV4-3,TRBJ2-1,.,TGCGCCAGCAGCCAAGAAAGGTCTAACAATGAGCAGTTCTTC,CASSQERSNNEQFF
.,TRBV6-5,TRBJ2-5,.,TGTGCCAGCAGTTCCGGACATTACCCCCAAGAGACCCAGTACTTC,CASSSGHYPQETQYF
TRBD1,TRBV6-5,TRBJ1-2,few,TGTGCGAGCGGGACAGGGGGGGGCTATGGCTACACCTTC,CASGTGGGYGYTF
TRBD1,TRBV19,TRBJ1-2,few,TGTGCCAGTAGTTCGTCCGGGACAGGACTCTATGGCTACACCTTC,CASSSSGTGLYGYTF
.,TRBV6-4,TRBJ1-2,.,TGTGCCAGCAGTGACACGGGGAATGAACTGATATTC,CASSDTGNELIF
.,TRBV6-5,TRBJ1-3,.,TGTGCCAGCAGTTCCTCATCGTACACCATATATTTT,CASSSSSYTIYF
.,TRBV4-2,TRBJ2-3,.,TGTGCCAGCAGCCGAGGGCGGGATTCTAGCACAGATACGCAGTATTTT,CASSRGRDSSTDTQYF
.,TRBV2,TRBJ2-5,.,TGTGCCAGCAGTGCTGGAGAGACCCAGTACTTC,CASSAGETQYF
.,TRBV14,TRBJ1-6,.,TGTGCCAGCAGCGCCCATTATAATTCACCCCTCCACTTT,CASSAHYNSPLHF
.,TRBV5-1,TRBJ2-5,.,TGCGCCAGCAGCTCCCTACGGGTAGATTTCGAGACCCAGTACTTC,CASSSLRVDFETQYF
TRBD1,TRBV10-3,TRBJ1-2,.,TGTGCCACCACAGGGGGTAACTATGGCTACACCTTC,CATTGGNYGYTF
.,TRBV2,TRBJ1-4,.,TGTGCCAGCACCGCGGAGACGGCAACTAATGAAAAACTGTTTTTT,CASTAETATNEKLFF
.,TRBV3-1/TRBV3-2,TRBJ2-3,.,TGTGCCAGCAGCCAAGTGGTGACCCGGAGCACAGATACGCAGTATTTT,CASSQVVTRSTDTQYF
.,TRBV18,TRBJ1-5,.,TGTGCCAGCTCGAACGGCAGGGAGCCCCAGCATTTT,CASSNGREPQHF
.,TRBV4-1,TRBJ1-2,.,TGCGCCAGCAGCCAAGATTTCAGGGGTACTAACTATGGCTACACCTTC,CASSQDFRGTNYGYTF